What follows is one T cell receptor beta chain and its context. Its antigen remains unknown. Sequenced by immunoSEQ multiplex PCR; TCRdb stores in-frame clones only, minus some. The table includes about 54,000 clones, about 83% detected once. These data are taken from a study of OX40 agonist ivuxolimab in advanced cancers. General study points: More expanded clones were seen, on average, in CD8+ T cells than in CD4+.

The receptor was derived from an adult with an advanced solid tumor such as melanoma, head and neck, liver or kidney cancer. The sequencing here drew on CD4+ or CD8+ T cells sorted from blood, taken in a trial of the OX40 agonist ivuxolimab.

CDR3 sequence (DNA): TGTGCCACCTCACTAGGGACAGTAGAGGCCTACGAGCAGTACTTC. Amino acids: CATSLGTVEAYEQYF. The chain combines TRBV7-9 with TRBJ2-7, with 7 nucleotides matching TRBD1. The V gene end was trimmed by 10 bases and the J gene end by 2 bases; junction bases not matched to a gene: 14. This CDR3 contains 15 residues. CDR1 is SEHNR and CDR2 is FQNEAQ in the germline V gene (reference sequence).